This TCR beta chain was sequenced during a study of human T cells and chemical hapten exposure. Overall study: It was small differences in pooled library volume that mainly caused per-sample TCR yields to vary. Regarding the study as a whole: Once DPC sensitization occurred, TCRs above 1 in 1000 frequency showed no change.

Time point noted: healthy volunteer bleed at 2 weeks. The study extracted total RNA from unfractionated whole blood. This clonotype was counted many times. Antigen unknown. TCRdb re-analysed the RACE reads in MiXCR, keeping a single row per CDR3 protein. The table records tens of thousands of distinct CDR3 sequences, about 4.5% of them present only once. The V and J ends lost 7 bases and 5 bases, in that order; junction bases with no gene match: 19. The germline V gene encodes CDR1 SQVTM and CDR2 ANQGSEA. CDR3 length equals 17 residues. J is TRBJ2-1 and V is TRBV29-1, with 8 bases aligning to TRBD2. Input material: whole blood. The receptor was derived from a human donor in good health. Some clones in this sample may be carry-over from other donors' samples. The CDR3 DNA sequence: TGCAGCGCCGACCCATGGGCACCGGGACTAGTAGACAATGAGCAGTTCTTC. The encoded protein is CSADPWAPGLVDNEQFF.